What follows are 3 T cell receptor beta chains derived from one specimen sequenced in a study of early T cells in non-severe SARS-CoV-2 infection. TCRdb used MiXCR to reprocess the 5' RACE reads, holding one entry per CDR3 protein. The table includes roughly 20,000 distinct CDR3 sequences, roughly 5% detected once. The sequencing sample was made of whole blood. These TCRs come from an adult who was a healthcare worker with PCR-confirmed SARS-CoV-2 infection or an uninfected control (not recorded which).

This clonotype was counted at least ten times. The CDR3 loop reads CASSTTSGQETQYF. For the CDR3, the DNA is TGTGCCAGCAGCACAACTAGCGGACAAGAGACCCAGTACTTC. The chain combines TRBV11-2 with TRBJ2-5; 8 nucleotides align to TRBD2. The CDR3 is 14 residues long. CDR1 is SGHAT, CDR2 FQNNGV, per germline. The trim removed 5 bases at V and 2 bases at J, leaving 4 bases unmatched.

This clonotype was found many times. The CDR3 nucleotides are TGTGCCAGCAGTTTAGGTAGATCCTACGAGCAGTACTTC. Protein product: CASSLGRSYEQYF. This chain joins TRBV27 and TRBJ2-7, with D uncertain. The CDR3 has 13 residues. V lost 2 bases and J 1 base, leaving 6 bases between the germline ends. CDR1 MNHEY and CDR2 SMNVEV come from the germline V gene (reference sequence).

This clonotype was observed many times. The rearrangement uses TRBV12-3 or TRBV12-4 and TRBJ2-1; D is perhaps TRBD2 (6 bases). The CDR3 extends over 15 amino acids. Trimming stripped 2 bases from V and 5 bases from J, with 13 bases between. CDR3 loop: CASSLPGLLNNEQFF. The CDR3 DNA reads TGTGCCAGCAGTTTACCCGGACTACTTAACAATGAGCAGTTCTTC.